The T cell receptor (beta chain) described here comes from a study of blood T cell repertoires in COVID-19. Germline CDR1 SGHRS, CDR2 YFSETQ. The CDR3 runs to 13 residues. Trimming took 4 bases from V and 11 from J; bases not matched to a gene: 11. TCRdb keeps only in-frame clones here, not all; method: immunoSEQ multiplex PCR. The sample gives roughly 120,000 clones, approximately 81% of which show up once; approximately 5.9% is in the top ten. This chain joins TRBV5-1 and TRBJ1-2, with 7 positions matching TRBD1. The sequenced material came from peripheral blood. The sequence came from an elderly man with COVID-19, enrolled during active disease. CDR3 loop: CASSQPQGGDYTF. The CDR3 DNA reads TGCGCCAGCAGCCAGCCCCAGGGGGGTGATTACACCTTC.